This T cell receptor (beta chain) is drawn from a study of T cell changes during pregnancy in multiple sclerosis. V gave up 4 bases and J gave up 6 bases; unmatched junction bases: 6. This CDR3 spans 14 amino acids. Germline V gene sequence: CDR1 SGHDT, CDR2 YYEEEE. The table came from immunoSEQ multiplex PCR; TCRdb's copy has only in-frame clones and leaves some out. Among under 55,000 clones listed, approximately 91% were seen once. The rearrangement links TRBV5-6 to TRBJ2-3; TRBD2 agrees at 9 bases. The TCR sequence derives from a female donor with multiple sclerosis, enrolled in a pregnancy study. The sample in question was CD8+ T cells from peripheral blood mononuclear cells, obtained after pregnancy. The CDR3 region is CASSAGGSWDTQYF. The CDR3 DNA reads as TGTGCCAGCAGCGCGGGGGGGAGTTGGGATACGCAGTATTTT.